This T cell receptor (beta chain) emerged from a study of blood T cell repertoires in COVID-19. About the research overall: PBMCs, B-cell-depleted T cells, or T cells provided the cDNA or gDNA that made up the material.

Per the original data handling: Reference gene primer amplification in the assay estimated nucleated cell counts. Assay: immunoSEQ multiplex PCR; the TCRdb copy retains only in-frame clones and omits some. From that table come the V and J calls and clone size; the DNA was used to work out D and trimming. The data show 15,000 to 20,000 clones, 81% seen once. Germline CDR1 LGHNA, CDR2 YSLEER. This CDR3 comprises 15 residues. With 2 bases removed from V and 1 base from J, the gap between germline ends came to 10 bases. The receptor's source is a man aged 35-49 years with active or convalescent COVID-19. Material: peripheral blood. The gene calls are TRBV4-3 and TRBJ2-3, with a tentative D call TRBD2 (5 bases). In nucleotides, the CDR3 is TGCGCCAGCAGCCAACGCACCGGGGGCACAGATACGCAGTATTTT. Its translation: CASSQRTGGTDTQYF.